A single sample gave rise to the 24 T cell receptor beta chains below, sequenced in a study of T cell changes during pregnancy in multiple sclerosis. Profiled with immunoSEQ multiplex PCR; TCRdb holds only in-frame clones, not every one. The sample contains 70,000 to 100,000 clones, around 95% of which appear only once. The source was peripheral blood, collected in the third trimester of pregnancy. The origin of the receptors is a female donor in good health, enrolled as a control in a pregnancy study.

V is TRBV19 and J is TRBJ2-7, with 14 bases fitting TRBD2. The CDR3 has 16 residues. Germline V CDR1 and CDR2: LNHDA, SQIVND (reference sequence). V lost 3 bases to trimming and J lost 6 bases; unmatched junction nucleotides: 7. DNA of the CDR3: TGTGCCAGTAGTATCTTTGGGACTAGCGGGAGAGCCGAGCAGTACTTC. Protein: CASSIFGTSGRAEQYF.

This clone appeared a single time. The chain is built from TRBV5-1 and TRBJ2-5, with no clear D. With 3 bases removed from V and 1 base from J, the gap between germline ends came to 7 bases. The germline CDR1 and CDR2 sequences are SGHRS and YFSETQ. CDR3 length: 13 residues. In DNA, the CDR3 is TGCGCCAGCAGCTCCACTCCCCAAGAGACCCAGTACTTC. Protein product: CASSSTPQETQYF.

The CDR3 loop reads CASSSLAGGSPQVTQYF. The DNA for the CDR3 is TGTGCCAGCAGTTCACTAGCGGGAGGGTCGCCCCAGGTGACCCAGTACTTC. This rearrangement joins TRBV28 to TRBJ2-5; 13 bases are shared with TRBD2. The germline gives CDR1 MDHEN, CDR2 SYDVKM. The trim removed 4 bases at V and 7 bases at J, leaving 12 bases unmatched. CDR3 length: 17 amino acids.

The genes are TRBV6-1 and TRBJ2-1, with TRBD2 matching over 9 bases. Germline lookup yields CDR1 MNHNS and CDR2 SASEGT. This CDR3 spans 15 amino acids. V was pared by 3 bases and J by 5 bases, with 5 bases of the junction left unmatched. Written as DNA, the CDR3 is TGTGCCAGCAGTGATCTGGCGGGAGGGCACAATGAGCAGTTCTTC. Protein sequence: CASSDLAGGHNEQFF.

V is TRBV10-3 and J is TRBJ2-2; 9 nucleotides align to TRBD2. Looked up from germline, CDR1 is ENHRY and CDR2 is SYGVKD. V shed 6 bases, J shed 5 bases, and the junction held 7 bases outside the gene matches. This CDR3 region has 15 residues. The CDR3 here is CAISFLGLATGELFF. Here the CDR3 DNA reads TGTGCCATCAGCTTTTTGGGACTAGCAACCGGGGAGCTGTTTTTT.

The chain recombines TRBV7-6 with TRBJ2-7; D gene uncertain. This CDR3 is built from 18 residues. The V end lost 5 bases, the J end lost 3 bases, and 26 bases lay between the germline ends. The germline CDR1 and CDR2 sequences are SGHVS and FNYEAQ. This CDR3 is CASSPHPSLSNYDYEQYF. The CDR3 DNA reads TGTGCCAGCAGCCCCCACCCGTCGCTGAGTAATTACGACTACGAGCAGTACTTC. The whole variable domain, remainder taken from reference TRBV7-6 and TRBJ2-7, is GAGVSQSPRYKVTKRGQDVALRCDPISGHVSLYWYRQALGQGPEFLTYFNYEAQQDKSGLPNDRFSAERPEGSISTLTIQRTEQRDSAMYRCASSPHPSLSNYDYEQYFGPGTRLTVT.

The CDR3 sequence: CASSGDRAVSTDTQYF. CDR3 nucleotide sequence: TGTGCCAGCAGCGGAGACAGGGCTGTTAGCACAGATACGCAGTATTTT. The chain joins TRBV28 to TRBJ2-3; 7 positions match TRBD1. V lost 6 bases to trimming and J lost 0 bases; unmatched junction nucleotides: 9. CDR1 and CDR2 (germline): MDHEN, SYDVKM. The CDR3 contains 16 residues.

The J gene is TRBJ2-7, the V gene TRBV2, with 8 bases identical to TRBD1. Germline loops: CDR1 SNHLY, CDR2 FYNNEI. Losses at the gene ends were 5 bases for V and 7 bases for J; bases not matched to a gene: 7. This CDR3 comprises 13 residues. The CDR3 nucleotides read TGTGCCAGCAGTCGGACAGGGTTCGGGGAGCAGTACTTC. Translation gives CASSRTGFGEQYF.

The sample holds one count of this clone. The chain carries TRBV4-1 and TRBJ1-5, with D possibly TRBD1 on 6 matching bases. V lost 0 bases, J lost 6 bases, and 12 bases lay in between. CDR1 is MGHRA and CDR2 is YSYEKL in the germline V gene. The CDR3 covers 15 residues. The CDR3: CASSQELTGSQPQHF. The CDR3 DNA reads as TGCGCCAGCAGCCAAGAACTGACAGGAAGTCAGCCCCAGCATTTT.

This clone was recorded once. The V call is TRBV7-9, the J call TRBJ1-3; D is unclear. Germline V CDR1 and CDR2: SEHNR, FQNEAQ (reference sequence). V dropped 0 bases and J dropped 1 base, with 10 bases sitting between them. CDR3 length: 16 residues. The CDR3 is CASSLARRTSGNTIYF. CDR3 DNA sequence: TGTGCCAGCAGCTTAGCGCGGAGGACTTCTGGAAACACCATATATTTT. Full variable domain (missing parts from reference TRBV7-9 and TRBJ1-3): DTGVSQNPRHKITKRGQNVTFRCDPISEHNRLYWYRQTLGQGPEFLTYFQNEAQLEKSRLLSDRFSAERPKGSFSTLEIQRTEQGDSAMYLCASSLARRTSGNTIYFGEGSWLTVV.

V gene TRBV5-1 combines with J gene TRBJ1-2; 7 nucleotides line up with TRBD1. J lost 4 bases, V lost 4 bases, and 4 bases had no gene match. The CDR3 runs 13 residues. The germline gives CDR1 SGHRS, CDR2 YFSETQ. The CDR3 region is CASSLGQSYGYTF. The CDR3 DNA reads as TGCGCCAGCAGCCTGGGACAGAGCTATGGCTACACCTTC.

CDR3 nucleotide sequence: TGTGCCAGCGCCAGACCAGGGTCGAATGAAAAACTGTTTTTT. As protein: CASARPGSNEKLFF. The chain is built from TRBV9 and TRBJ1-4, with TRBD1 as a possible D gene (5 bases). The CDR3 has 14 amino acids. Germline lookup yields CDR1 SGDLS and CDR2 YYNGEE. The V end was cut by 7 bases, the J end by 5 bases, with 15 bases between.

This chain connects TRBV19 to TRBJ2-1; the D is unclear. CDR3 length equals 13 residues. Germline CDR1 reads LNHDA; CDR2 reads SQIVND (reference sequence). V lost 6 bases to trimming and J lost 0 bases, with 6 bases between them. CDR3 DNA sequence: TGTGCCAGTAGCCTAAGCTCCTACAATGAGCAGTTCTTC. As protein: CASSLSSYNEQFF. Using reference TRBV19 and TRBJ2-1 for the parts outside the CDR3, the full variable domain is DGGITQSPKYLFRKEGQNVTLSCEQNLNHDAMYWYRQDPGQGLRLIYYSQIVNDFQKGDIAEGYSVSREKKESFPLTVTSAQKNPTAFYLCASSLSSYNEQFFGPGTRLTVL.

The CDR3: CASNSGRAVETQYF. CDR3 bases: TGTGCCAGCAACAGCGGGAGGGCCGTAGAGACCCAGTACTTC. The chain recombines TRBV6-6 with TRBJ2-5; 10 bases match TRBD2. This CDR3 region has 14 residues. With V trimmed by 7 bases and J by 4 bases, 6 bases remained unmatched. The germline V gene encodes CDR1 MNHNY and CDR2 SVGAGI (reference sequence).

The chain carries TRBV4-1 and TRBJ1-3; no reliable D call. Trimming stripped 3 bases from V and 0 bases from J, with 9 bases between. The length of the CDR3 is 15 residues. CDR1 and CDR2 (germline): MGHRA, YSYEKL. CDR3 nucleotide sequence: TGCGCCAGCAGCCAGGCGGTTTTCTCTGGAAACACCATATATTTT. Translation: CASSQAVFSGNTIYF.

This clone has a single count. The chain joins TRBV7-2 to TRBJ2-7, with TRBD2 matching 12 bases. From germline, CDR1 is SGHTA and CDR2 FQGNSA. V gave up 5 bases and J gave up 11 bases; unmatched junction bases: 7. The CDR3 contains 13 residues. The CDR3 loop reads CASSPRLAGEEYF. CDR3 nucleotide sequence: TGTGCCAGCAGCCCCCGACTAGCGGGAGAGGAGTACTTC.

This chain connects TRBV7-2 to TRBJ2-7; 7 positions agree with TRBD2. The CDR3 length is 16 residues. V lost 2 bases to trimming and J lost 5 bases; unmatched junction nucleotides: 12. Germline values: CDR1 SGHTA, CDR2 FQGNSA. The CDR3 DNA reads TGTGCCAGCAGCTTATTTTTCCGGGAGGAGTTGAACGAGCAGTACTTC. Translating gives CASSLFFREELNEQYF.

This chain joins TRBV6-5 and TRBJ1-1, with 10 bases identical to TRBD1. Germline CDR1 reads MNHEY; CDR2 reads SVGAGI. The CDR3 contains 15 residues. The V and J ends lost 5 bases and 4 bases, in that order; junction bases with no gene match: 7. In DNA, the CDR3 is TGTGCCAGCAGTCCTCGGCGGACAGGGGGCACTGAAGCTTTCTTT. Translation: CASSPRRTGGTEAFF.

This chain connects TRBV7-2 to TRBJ2-7; D call uncertain. The germline V and J ends were trimmed by 0 bases and 0 bases, with 3 bases remaining between them. The CDR3 sequence is 13 residues long. The V gene's germline CDR1 is SGHTA and CDR2 FQGNSA. The CDR3 DNA reads TGTGCCAGCAGCTTAGCTCTCTCCTACGAGCAGTACTTC. It encodes CASSLALSYEQYF.

The chain combines TRBV2 with TRBJ2-5; 9 nucleotides match TRBD2. Trimming removed 6 bases from V and 4 bases from J; junction bases left unmatched: 9. The CDR3 contains 15 residues. Germline V CDR1 and CDR2: SNHLY, FYNNEI. The CDR3 DNA is TGTGCCAGCAGCCCCCTTCTGACTAGCGGAGAGACCCAGTACTTC. Its protein product is CASSPLLTSGETQYF.

The V and J genes are TRBV19 and TRBJ2-6; a weak D match, TRBD1 (5 bases). The CDR3 spans 15 residues. The V end was cut by 8 bases, the J end by 4 bases, with 15 bases between. Per the germline V gene, CDR1 is LNHDA and CDR2 is SQIVND (reference sequence). CDR3 DNA: TGTGCCAGTGGGGCCACAGGTTCCGGGGCCAACGTCCTGACTTTC. This sequence encodes CASGATGSGANVLTF.

This chain links TRBV7-9 with TRBJ2-5, with TRBD2 identical over 8 bases. Per the germline V gene, CDR1 is SEHNR and CDR2 is FQNEAQ (reference sequence). This CDR3 region has 15 residues. With 3 bases clipped from V and 4 bases from J, the junction kept 7 bases outside the gene matches. The CDR3: CASSFNTGTRETQYF. The CDR3 nucleotides are TGTGCCAGCAGCTTTAACACCGGGACTAGAGAGACCCAGTACTTC.

This chain connects TRBV10-3 to TRBJ1-1; 9 positions agree with TRBD1. Germline trimming cut 4 bases from V and 7 bases from J; bases unmatched to any gene: 1. Germline V gene sequence: CDR1 ENHRY, CDR2 SYGVKD. This CDR3 region has 12 residues. The CDR3 nucleotides are TGTGCCATCAGTGGGACAGGGGATGAAGCTTTCTTT. This translates into CAISGTGDEAFF.

The chain combines TRBV28 with TRBJ1-5, with 8 bases aligning to TRBD1. V gave up 10 bases and J gave up 7 bases; unmatched junction bases: 12. The CDR3 has 14 amino acids. Looked up from germline, CDR1 is MDHEN and CDR2 is SYDVKM. The CDR3 coding sequence is TGTGCCACCTCGACAGGGACAGGCTTACAGCCCCAGCATTTT. It specifies CATSTGTGLQPQHF.